This T cell receptor (beta chain) was obtained from a study of blood T cells in healthy people across ages. The second PCR ran roughly 7 to 11 cycles with a sample-barcoded 5' primer and J-beta primers. TCRdb analysed the 5' RACE reads with MiXCR anew, one entry per CDR3 protein. Among some 1.4 million distinct CDR3 sequences listed, roughly 45% were seen once. Note on this clonotype: Its antigen is unknown.

Researchers collected ten milliliters of peripheral blood from every single donor. Extractions gave at least 5.5 micrograms of total RNA per sample. This CDR3 contains 13 residues. Trimming cost V 4 bases and J 14 bases; bases outside gene matches: 9. Germline assignment: CDR1 SGHTA and CDR2 FQGNSA. General study results and limits: Estimates of total diversity, which came from one million sequenced T cells, were considered to be underestimates. A roughly linear age-dependent decrease characterized TCR beta diversity per million T cells.

This TCR came from a young woman in good health. The specimen was blood. The chain joins TRBV7-2 to TRBJ2-3; 10 bases fit TRBD1. The CDR3 DNA sequence: TGTACCAGCAGCTCCCTCGGGACAGGGGAGCGGTATTTT. Its protein is CTSSSLGTGERYF.